These 32 T cell receptor beta chains share one sample of origin, sequenced in a study of T cells in Graves' hyperthyroidism and ophthalmopathy. Amplified regions were TCR beta CDR3 sequences from RNA transcripts. The HTBI set primed first-round TCR CDR3 RT-PCR. TCRdb reprocessed the multiplex PCR reads via MiXCR and lists one record per CDR3 protein. The data contain about 460,000 distinct CDR3 sequences, 20% to 25% of them singletons. Sequencing was performed on blood. All receptors come from a woman aged 70-85 years with Graves' ophthalmopathy.

This clonotype was counted a few times. The rearrangement links TRBV19 to TRBJ1-1, with 10 positions matching TRBD1. The CDR3 covers 15 residues. The germline gives CDR1 LNHDA, CDR2 SQIVND (reference sequence). Trimming took 5 bases from V and 6 from J; bases not matched to a gene: 9. CDR3 coding DNA: TGTGCCAGTAGTCCGGACAGGGGGTTAAAGCCTGAAGCTTTCTTT. Its protein product is CASSPDRGLKPEAFF.

The rearrangement uses TRBV15 and TRBJ2-2, with 9 bases lining up with TRBD1. In germline, CDR1 is LNHNV, CDR2 YYDKDF (reference sequence). The junction had 5 bases not matched to a gene; V was cut back by 0 bases and J by 3 bases. CDR3 length: 17 residues. In DNA, the CDR3 is TGTGCCACCAGCAGAGATCTAAGGACAGGGGACACCGGGGAGCTGTTTTTT. Residues: CATSRDLRTGDTGELFF.

As DNA, the CDR3 is TGTGCCATCAGTGAGAGCCAGCCAAACACCATATATTTT. Protein sequence: CAISESQPNTIYF. The chain uses TRBV10-3 and TRBJ1-3; no firm D call. V was cut by 2 bases and J by 6 bases, with 8 bases left in between. The CDR3 is 13 amino acids. Looked up from germline, CDR1 is ENHRY and CDR2 is SYGVKD.

This clonotype was counted between two and nine times. The V call is TRBV6-1, the J call TRBJ2-2; 9 bases fit TRBD1. The germline V gene has CDR1 MNHNS and CDR2 SASEGT. CDR3 length: 14 residues. Trimming took 8 bases from V and 6 from J; bases not matched to a gene: 7. As DNA, the CDR3 is TGTGCCAGCTATGACAGGGGGATATCCGGGGAGCTGTTTTTT. Its protein product is CASYDRGISGELFF.

J is TRBJ2-6 and V is TRBV10-3, with a weak D call TRBD1 (5 bases). Germline-derived CDR1 and CDR2 are ENHRY and SYGVKD. This CDR3 spans 15 amino acids. V lost 4 bases and J 0 bases, leaving 7 bases between the germline ends. The CDR3 sequence is CAISADSSGANVLTF. The CDR3, as DNA: TGTGCCATCAGTGCAGACAGCTCTGGGGCCAACGTCCTGACTTTC.

This clonotype has more than one count but fewer than ten. The chain has TRBV5-1 and TRBJ1-1; 9 bases line up with TRBD1. The CDR3 has 16 amino acids. Per the germline V gene, CDR1 is SGHRS and CDR2 is YFSETQ. V lost 3 bases, J lost 1 base, and 7 bases stayed unmatched. DNA for the CDR3: TGCGCCAGCAGCTGGGAAACGGGACAGGGGAACACTGAAGCTTTCTTT. Protein sequence: CASSWETGQGNTEAFF.

The V call is TRBV7-9, the J call TRBJ1-5; no firm D call. Germline-derived CDR1 and CDR2 are SEHNR and FQNEAQ (reference sequence). This CDR3 is 13 amino acids long. Trimming cost V 0 bases and J 3 bases, with 3 bases left between them. For the CDR3, the DNA is TGTGCCAGCAGCTTAGCCAACAATCAGCCCCAGCATTTT. Encoded protein: CASSLANNQPQHF. Complete variable domain (other parts from reference TRBV7-9 and TRBJ1-5): DTGVSQNPRHKITKRGQNVTFRCDPISEHNRLYWYRQTLGQGPEFLTYFQNEAQLEKSRLLSDRFSAERPKGSFSTLEIQRTEQGDSAMYLCASSLANNQPQHFGDGTRLSIL.

The chain uses TRBV4-1 and TRBJ2-3, with 12 nucleotides matching TRBD2. Per germline, CDR1 MGHRA and CDR2 YSYEKL. The CDR3 spans 16 residues. V gave up 9 bases and J gave up 0 bases; unmatched junction bases: 7. CDR3 sequence: CASSRLAGVSTDTQYF. In nucleotides, the CDR3 is TGCGCCAGTTCACGACTAGCGGGGGTGAGCACAGATACGCAGTATTTT.

This clonotype occurred many times. The chain combines TRBV12-3 or TRBV12-4 with TRBJ1-1, with D possibly being TRBD1 (5 bases). V lost 3 bases, J lost 3 bases, and 8 bases lay in between. This CDR3 contains 13 residues. The CDR3 DNA reads as TGTGCCAGCAGTTTCTGGGGGGACACTGAAGCTTTCTTT. Protein product: CASSFWGDTEAFF.

In its sample, this clonotype was seen a few times. This chain uses TRBV7-3 with TRBJ2-7, with 8 bases that match TRBD2. Trimming took 2 bases from V and 2 from J; bases not matched to a gene: 5. CDR1 is SGHTA, CDR2 FQGTGA, per germline. This CDR3 is 15 amino acids long. The CDR3 loop reads CASSLFGGRTYEQYF. The CDR3 DNA is TGTGCCAGCAGCTTATTTGGCGGGAGGACCTACGAGCAGTACTTC.

This clonotype was seen only a few times. A much bigger clone sits one base away, suggesting this may be a read error. The genes are TRBV19 and TRBJ1-2; D perhaps matches TRBD1 (5 bases). The CDR3 extends over 13 amino acids. Germline-derived CDR1 and CDR2 are LNHDA and SQIVND (reference sequence). V was clipped by 5 bases and J by 5 bases, with 12 bases between them. The CDR3 sequence: CASSAGPTYGYTF. CDR3 sequence (DNA): TGTGCCAGTAGTGCGGGACCCACTTATGGCTACACCTTC.

This clonotype turned up a few times. The genes are TRBV3-1 and TRBJ2-5; TRBD2 matches 9 bases. With 4 bases clipped from V and 5 bases from J, the junction kept 11 bases outside the gene matches. The CDR3 is 16 residues long. CDR1 and CDR2 from the germline V gene are LGHDT and YNNKEL (reference sequence). The CDR3 sequence is CASSPRLAAPGETQYF. As DNA, the CDR3 is TGTGCCAGCAGCCCTAGACTAGCGGCCCCTGGGGAGACCCAGTACTTC.

The chain links TRBV6-1 to TRBJ2-4; unclear D gene. Trimming shortened V by 7 bases and J by 5 bases, and 6 bases separated the two germline ends. The germline CDR1 and CDR2 sequences are MNHNS and SASEGT. CDR3 length equals 11 residues. The CDR3 loop reads CASTAENIQYF. DNA for the CDR3: TGTGCCAGCACGGCAGAAAACATTCAGTACTTC.

Ten or more counts support this clonotype. The chain links TRBV7-2 to TRBJ2-2; maybe TRBD1 (6 bases). The V gene's germline CDR1 is SGHTA and CDR2 FQGNSA. The CDR3 consists of 15 residues. Between the trimmed V and J ends, which lost 5 bases and 4 bases, there was a span of 14 bases. The CDR3 sequence: CASSQTGLGTGELFF. The CDR3 DNA sequence: TGTGCCAGCAGCCAAACAGGGTTGGGCACCGGGGAGCTGTTTTTT.

This chain connects TRBV4-1 to TRBJ1-2, with 8 bases that match TRBD1. Germline V gene lookup returns CDR1 MGHRA and CDR2 YSYEKL. J was trimmed by 4 bases and V by 3 bases; bases with no gene match: 7. This CDR3 is built from 15 residues. Here the CDR3 DNA reads TGCGCCAGCAGCCACTCAGGGGGCGCGGGCTATGGCTACACCTTC. Amino acids: CASSHSGGAGYGYTF.

This clonotype was recorded many times. This CDR3 is CASSLASGSNIQYF. The CDR3 DNA sequence: TGTGCCAGCAGCTTGGCTAGCGGGAGTAACATTCAGTACTTC. The chain employs TRBV7-2 and TRBJ2-4, with TRBD2 matching over 10 bases. Germline CDR1 reads SGHTA; CDR2 reads FQGNSA. V trimming: 3 bases; J trimming: 7 bases; junction bases outside the gene matches: 3. This CDR3 is 14 amino acids long. Full variable domain (remainder filled in from reference TRBV7-2 and TRBJ2-4): GAGVSQSPSNKVTEKGKDVELRCDPISGHTALYWYRQSLGQGLEFLIYFQGNSAPDKSGLPSDRFSAERTGGSVSTLTIQRTQQEDSAVYLCASSLASGSNIQYFGAGTRLSVL.

This clonotype was picked up a small number of times. J is TRBJ2-3 and V is TRBV10-1; D unclear. Per germline, CDR1 WNHNN and CDR2 SYGVQD (reference sequence). The ends were cut back, 0 bases at V and 3 bases at J, with 10 bases in the middle. The CDR3 runs to 15 residues. CDR3 sequence reads: CASSESSNPTDTQYF. CDR3 DNA: TGCGCCAGCAGTGAGTCATCCAACCCTACAGATACGCAGTATTTT.

The rearrangement links TRBV6-1 to TRBJ1-2, with no clear D. The CDR3 extends over 13 amino acids. V lost 6 bases, J lost 5 bases, and 13 bases lay in between. In germline, CDR1 is MNHNS, CDR2 SASEGT. The DNA for the CDR3 is TGTGCCAGCAGGGAATCCGGGGATTATGGCTACACCTTC. This codes for CASRESGDYGYTF.

The chain joins TRBV10-3 to TRBJ2-5; D is perhaps TRBD2 (5 bases). From germline, CDR1 is ENHRY and CDR2 SYGVKD. The CDR3 is 16 amino acids. Trimming removed 4 bases at V and 4 bases at J, with 19 bases between. The CDR3 protein is CAISAFSGRGRETQYF. CDR3 sequence (DNA): TGTGCCATCAGTGCCTTTTCGGGCCGGGGTCGAGAGACCCAGTACTTC.

A remark on this clonotype: A single base separates this from a much larger clone, so it may be a read error. The chain links TRBV28 to TRBJ2-3, with TRBD2 identical over 15 bases. The CDR3 loop spans 18 amino acids. CDR1 is MDHEN, CDR2 SYDVKM, per germline. The CDR3, as DNA: TGTGCCAGCAGTTTTTCTCGGACTAGCGGGGGGGGGACAGATACGCAGGATTTT. It translates to CASSFSRTSGGGTDTQDF.

The chain links TRBV19 to TRBJ2-3; 8 bases fit TRBD1. Unmatched junction bases numbered 12, after V lost 6 bases and J lost 1 base. The CDR3 runs to 17 residues. Germline V gene data show CDR1 as LNHDA and CDR2 as SQIVND (reference sequence). The CDR3 here is CASRPVQGARGTDTQYF. In DNA form, the CDR3 reads TGTGCCAGTAGGCCCGTCCAGGGGGCGCGGGGCACAGATACGCAGTATTTT.

This chain uses TRBV20-1 with TRBJ2-3, with unresolved D. There are 10 residues in the CDR3. Per the germline V gene, CDR1 is DFQATT and CDR2 is SNEGSKA (reference sequence). The CDR3 here is CSSATDTQYF. The CDR3 nucleotides are TGCAGCTCCGCCACAGATACGCAGTATTTT.

A note on this clonotype: A much larger clone lies a single base off, so this may be a read error. V usage is TRBV7-2 and J usage is TRBJ2-7; TRBD1 matches 10 bases. The length of the CDR3 is 15 residues. Germline CDR1 and CDR2: SGHTA and FQGNSA. The CDR3 protein is CASRDRGGSSYEQNF. DNA of the CDR3: TGTGCCAGCAGGGACAGGGGGGGCAGCTCCTACGAGCAGAACTTC.

To note about this clonotype: Just one base apart from a much larger clone, this may be a read error. CDR3 coding DNA: TGTGCCAGCAGTTTACCGACCCCTATGAGGTGGAATGAGCAGTTCTTC. This gives the protein CASSLPTPMRWNEQFF. The chain links TRBV12-3 or TRBV12-4 to TRBJ2-1; D gene ambiguous. The ends were cut back, 2 bases at V and 7 bases at J, with 18 bases in the middle. This CDR3 has 16 residues.

The V and J genes are TRBV5-6 and TRBJ2-1; 10 positions match TRBD1. V lost 5 bases and J lost 5; bases outside the gene matches: 10. CDR1 and CDR2 from the germline V gene are SGHDT and YYEEEE. The CDR3 consists of 16 residues. CDR3 DNA sequence: TGTGCCAGCAGAACCTCCGACAGGGGGCGCCACAATGAGCAGTTCTTC. Protein: CASRTSDRGRHNEQFF.

The rearrangement links TRBV7-2 to TRBJ1-5; 10 bases are shared with TRBD1. With V trimmed by 3 bases and J by 9 bases, 8 bases remained unmatched. This CDR3 has 15 amino acids. Germline V gene lookup returns CDR1 SGHTA and CDR2 FQGNSA. This CDR3 is CASSFGQGGYRPQHF. CDR3 nucleotide sequence: TGTGCCAGCAGCTTCGGACAGGGGGGTTATCGGCCCCAGCATTTT.

Only one count was recorded for this clonotype. The CDR3 protein is CASSLPFNEQFF. Written as DNA, the CDR3 is TGTGCCAGCAGTCTCCCCTTCAATGAGCAGTTCTTC. The chain employs TRBV28 and TRBJ2-1, with D unresolved. The V end lost 5 bases, the J end lost 6 bases, and 8 bases lay between the germline ends. CDR3 size: 12 residues. From germline, CDR1 is MDHEN and CDR2 SYDVKM.

This clonotype was seen a handful of times. The gene calls are TRBV13 and TRBJ2-5; maybe TRBD1 (5 bases). This CDR3 spans 14 amino acids. V shed 5 bases and J shed 5 bases, with 15 bases lying between them. Looked up from germline, CDR1 is PRHDT and CDR2 is FYEKMQ (reference sequence). The CDR3 here is CASSTLQGYETQYF. The CDR3 DNA sequence: TGTGCCAGCAGCACCCTCCAGGGTTATGAGACCCAGTACTTC.

CDR3 sequence: CASGLIERPEKLFF. The CDR3 coding sequence is TGTGCTAGTGGTTTGATCGAGCGGCCGGAAAAACTGTTTTTT. J is TRBJ1-4 and V is TRBV12-5; D gene unclear. Trimming cost V 2 bases and J 8 bases, with 12 bases left between them. CDR3 length: 14 residues. From germline, CDR1 is LGHNT and CDR2 FRNRAP.

This clonotype was seen a few times. This chain joins TRBV20-1 and TRBJ1-1; D is ambiguous. The germline V and J ends were trimmed by 1 base and 2 bases, with 8 bases remaining between them. Germline values: CDR1 DFQATT, CDR2 SNEGSKA (reference sequence). The CDR3 runs to 13 residues. CDR3 sequence reads: CSARARLNTEAFF. DNA for the CDR3: TGCAGTGCTAGAGCTCGGTTAAACACTGAAGCTTTCTTT.

On this clonotype itself: A junction boundary mismatches the germline segment, possibly from a read error. The chain has TRBV11-2 and TRBJ2-2; TRBD2 might be the D (6 bases). CDR1 SGHAT and CDR2 FQNNGV come from the germline V gene. The CDR3 has 18 residues. The CDR3 is CTSSLVAADPTNTGELFF. In nucleotides, the CDR3 is TGTACCAGCAGCTTAGTAGCGGCTGACCCTACGAACACCGGGGAGCTGTTTTTT.

This clonotype was picked up a small number of times. The CDR3: CASSQDGGGDYGYTF. The CDR3 coding sequence is TGTGCCAGCAGCCAAGACGGTGGAGGGGACTATGGCTACACCTTC. This sequence joins TRBV3-1 and TRBJ1-2, with D possibly TRBD1 on 5 matching bases. The CDR3 has 15 amino acids. Germline V gene lookup returns CDR1 LGHDT and CDR2 YNNKEL (reference sequence). The V end was cut by 0 bases, the J end by 3 bases, with 11 bases between.